This is a list of T cell receptor beta chains from one sample in a study of cytomegalovirus exposure and HLA in healthy donors. Profiling relied on immunoSEQ multiplex PCR, and the TCRdb table lists in-frame clones only, not all of them. Of some 130,000 clones in the sample, about 79% were seen once. The material sequenced was PBMCs. All receptors derive from a man aged 45-65 years in good health and CMV-seronegative. Each CDR3 is given with its conserved first and last residue. D genes are given only for firm matches. The size entry is marked missing in some rows and otherwise reads once, few, many or a size class.

>TRBJ1-1|-|TRBV6-5|-
TGTGCCAGCAGTAACCTTGTGAGGAACACTGAAGCTTTCTTT
CASSNLVRNTEAFF
>TRBJ1-5|-|TRBV12-5|-
TGTGCTAGTGGTTTGGTGGAGGGGCTCCCCTATCAGCCCCAGCATTTT
CASGLVEGLPYQPQHF
>TRBJ1-1|-|TRBV11-2|-
TGTGCCACTCGCTCCCGTGCCAGAACTGAAGCTTTCTTT
CATRSRARTEAFF
>TRBJ2-7|-|TRBV9|TRBD2
TGTGCCAGCAGCCCCAGCGGGGGGGTCGACGAGCAGTACTTC
CASSPSGGVDEQYF
>TRBJ1-1|few|TRBV5-1|-
TGCGCCAGCGGTTCACAGGGAGACACTGAAGCTTTCTTT
CASGSQGDTEAFF
>TRBJ1-5|-|TRBV30|TRBD1
TGTGCCTGGAGTAACAGGGGAGCTGGTCAGCCCCAGCATTTT
CAWSNRGAGQPQHF
>TRBJ1-1|-|TRBV19|-
TGTGCCAGTAGTTTAAACAGGGATGCCGGCACTGAAGCTTTCTTT
CASSLNRDAGTEAFF
>TRBJ2-1|-|TRBV9|TRBD2
TGTGCCAGCAGCGTAGTCTCGAGCGGGGCGGTTGAGCAGTTCTTC
CASSVVSSGAVEQFF
>TRBJ1-2|-|TRBV7-2|TRBD1
TGTGCCAGCAGCTTCGGACAGGGGGCATACTATGGCTACACCTTC
CASSFGQGAYYGYTF
>TRBJ1-1|-|TRBV15|TRBD1
TGTGCCACCAGCGTCAGGACAGGGGGCGAGCGGAACACTGAAGCTTTCTTT
CATSVRTGGERNTEAFF
>TRBJ2-7|-|TRBV5-6|TRBD1
TGTGCCAGCAGCAGTGGGACAGTTCAATCCTACGAGCAGTACTTC
CASSSGTVQSYEQYF
>TRBJ2-1|-|TRBV6-6|TRBD2
TGTGCCAGCTCTGGCGGGAGCACGGACAATGAGCAGTTCTTC
CASSGGSTDNEQFF
>TRBJ1-1|once|TRBV6-1|TRBD1
TGTGCCAGCAGTTGGACAGGGGGGAACACTGAAGCTTTCTTT
CASSWTGGNTEAFF
>TRBJ2-7|-|TRBV19|TRBD1
TGTGCCAGTAGTATCCGGGACAGGGGCGGGTACGAGCAGTACTTC
CASSIRDRGGYEQYF
>TRBJ2-7|-|TRBV10-1|-
TGCGCCAGCACCCCCGACAGGTCTGGCGAGCAGTACTTC
CASTPDRSGEQYF
>TRBJ2-7|-|TRBV30|TRBD2
TGTGCCTGGAGCTTAGCGGGGCCGGGCTACGAGCAGTACTTC
CAWSLAGPGYEQYF
>TRBJ2-5|-|TRBV5-1|TRBD1
TGCGCCAGCAGCATGACAGGGACGGAAGAGACCCAGTACTTC
CASSMTGTEETQYF
>TRBJ1-1|-|TRBV29-1|TRBD1
TGCAGCGTTGATGGGACAGCGAACACTGAAGCTTTCTTT
CSVDGTANTEAFF
>TRBJ1-5|-|TRBV5-6|-
TGTGCCAGCAGCTTGGCCGGACACAATCAGCCCCAGCATTTT
CASSLAGHNQPQHF
>TRBJ2-3|-|TRBV29-1|-
TGCAGCGTTGAGTCGGATACGCAGTATTTT
CSVESDTQYF
>TRBJ1-2|once|TRBV19|-
TGTGCCAGTAGTATGAGTCTGAATAACTATGGCTACACCTTC
CASSMSLNNYGYTF
>TRBJ2-7|once|TRBV5-5|-
TGTGCCAGCAGCCCGTGGGCTTCCTACGAGCAGTACTTC
CASSPWASYEQYF
>TRBJ1-6|-|TRBV9|-
TGTGCCAGCAGCCCGGAGTTATCGGGACTCTCCCTCCACTTT
CASSPELSGLSLHF
>TRBJ1-2|-|TRBV18|-
TGTGCCAGCTCACCAAGCGGGCAGGCTGACTATGGCTACACCTTC
CASSPSGQADYGYTF
>TRBJ2-3|-|TRBV4-1|-
TGCGCCAGCAGCCCCAACAGGGCTCAAGATACGCAGTATTTT
CASSPNRAQDTQYF
>TRBJ2-1|few|TRBV9|TRBD1
TGTGCCAGCAGCCCCCGGGACAGGGTGGATGAGCAGTTCTTC
CASSPRDRVDEQFF
>TRBJ2-2|once|TRBV2|TRBD1
TGTGCCAGCAGCCCCGGACAGGGTACGGCCGGGGAGCTGTTTTTT
CASSPGQGTAGELFF
>TRBJ2-5|-|TRBV10-3|-
TGTGCCATCCACGCAAGCCTTCAAGAGACCCAGTACTTC
CAIHASLQETQYF
>TRBJ2-1|-|TRBV5-1|-
TGCGCCAGCCTATTATGGGTAGCGGCAAGCTCCTACAATGAGCAGTTCTTC
CASLLWVAASSYNEQFF
>TRBJ2-7|once|TRBV5-5|-
TGTGCCAGCAGCTTGCTTAGCTCCTACGAGCAGTACTTC
CASSLLSSYEQYF